This TCR beta chain emerged from a study of CD8+ T cells in alopecia areata. Study conclusions and caveats: Resident alphabeta T-cell populations of normal skin are likewise subject to sequencing in scalp samples.

For this clone: Its antigen is currently unknown.

Once RNA had been extracted, it was reverse transcribed into cDNA to act as the sequencing template. Clones were sequenced by immunoSEQ multiplex PCR, and TCRdb holds only the in-frame ones, with some missing. The repertoire holds some 130,000 clones, with around 49% as singletons. The V end lost 3 bases, the J end lost 5 bases, and 14 bases lay between the germline ends. In germline, CDR1 is SGDLS, CDR2 YYNGEE. The CDR3 has 14 residues. Sequences were derived from CD8+ T cells sorted from blood, sampled at week 0. The chain has TRBV9 and TRBJ1-1; the D gene is possibly TRBD1 (5 bases). This clonotype was sampled from a human donor with alopecia areata. CDR3 DNA: TGTGCCAGCAGCGGGGGCGGAGGCGTGACTGAAGCTTTCTTT. Translated: CASSGGGGVTEAFF.